The 4 T cell receptor beta chains presented below share a single source sample, sequenced in a study of breast tumors, draining lymph nodes, adjacent tissues. A single record per CDR3 protein comes from TCRdb applying MiXCR to the multiplex PCR reads. The sample yields about 150,000 distinct CDR3 sequences, approximately 32% seen once. Axillary draining lymph nodes of breast cancer patients supplied the node samples. Sequencing input: axillary lymph node tissue. These receptors were taken from a female donor with breast cancer. Some clones in this sample may be carry-over from other donors' samples.

V usage is TRBV20-1 and J usage is TRBJ2-5; TRBD1 agrees at 8 bases. V lost 4 bases and J lost 3; bases outside the gene matches: 7. There are 14 residues in the CDR3. CDR1 DFQATT and CDR2 SNEGSKA come from the germline V gene (reference sequence). CDR3 sequence: CSATHRGSEETQYF. CDR3 nucleotide sequence: TGCAGTGCTACCCACAGGGGGAGCGAAGAGACCCAGTACTTC.

This clonotype was recorded a few times. Being one base from a much bigger clone, this may be a read error. The rearrangement links TRBV18 to TRBJ2-1; no reliable D call. CDR3 length equals 12 residues. The V gene lost 6 bases and the J gene lost 5 bases, with 8 bases spanning the gap. From germline, CDR1 is KGHSH and CDR2 LQKENI. The CDR3 sequence is CASSAPDNEQFF. CDR3 coding DNA: TGTGCCAGCTCTGCGCCGGACAATGAGCAGTTCTTC.

This chain uses TRBV6-1 with TRBJ2-3; D may be TRBD1 or TRBD2 (6 bases each). Trimming shortened V by 5 bases and J by 0 bases, and 12 bases separated the two germline ends. Per the germline V gene, CDR1 is MNHNS and CDR2 is SASEGT. The CDR3 runs 15 residues. Here the CDR3 DNA reads TGTGCCAGCAGTTACGGGGGCCGGAGCACAGATACGCAGTATTTT. Encoded protein: CASSYGGRSTDTQYF.

Many counts were recorded for this clonotype. The chain recombines TRBV19 with TRBJ1-2; 8 bases agree with TRBD1. CDR1 and CDR2 (germline): LNHDA, SQIVND (reference sequence). V was clipped by 6 bases and J by 4 bases; unmatched bases: 7. The CDR3 length is 14 residues. In DNA form, the CDR3 reads TGTGCCAGTAGATCACAGGGGGTTAGCTATGGCTACACCTTC. It yields the protein CASRSQGVSYGYTF.